This T cell receptor beta chain was captured in a study of T cell repertoires in cytomegalovirus infection. TCRdb recomputed calls from the reads with MiXCR, one row per CDR3 protein. Here the sample spans some 940,000 distinct CDR3 sequences, 31% being singletons. The CDR3 consists of 15 residues. Germline loops: CDR1 MGHRA, CDR2 YSYEKL. The J segment lost 1 base and the V segment lost 2 bases, leaving 3 bases of the junction unmatched. Turning to this clonotype: As yet, its antigen is unknown.

The chain has TRBV4-1 and TRBJ1-1; TRBD1 agrees at 8 bases. Specimen: cultured CD8+ T cells from PBMCs, collected from culture after CMV antigen stimulation. This TCR derives from a human donor in good health (CMV status not recorded). Some clones in this sample may be carry-over from other donors' samples. CDR3 sequence reads: CASSQTGQGNTEAFF. DNA of the CDR3: TGCGCCAGCAGCCAAACCGGACAGGGGAACACTGAAGCTTTCTTT.